Listed here is a single T cell receptor (beta chain). What it binds is not known. This sample was taken from a study of T cells in localized non-small cell lung cancer. Study results and caveats: As only one tumor region underwent sequencing, heterogeneity remains possible. Uninvolved adjacent lung had higher T cell clonality than tumor and all other tissues. A denser population of T cells in blood accompanied longer overall survival.

Assay used: immunoSEQ multiplex PCR; TCRdb lists only in-frame clones, some missing. The sample comprises tens of thousands of clones, almost 90% of which are singletons, and around 2.5% rests with the top ten. With 5 bases removed from V and 4 bases from J, the gap between germline ends came to 3 bases. Germline-derived CDR1 and CDR2 are SGHTA and FQGNSA. This CDR3 is 11 amino acids long. The receptor was isolated from a female donor of 60 years or more with stage I squamous cell lung carcinoma. The sequences come from peripheral blood, collected before any cancer treatment. The V call is TRBV7-2, the J call TRBJ1-3; D not certain. The chain's CDR3 is CASSAGNTIYF. The DNA for the CDR3 is TGTGCCAGCAGCGCCGGAAACACCATATATTTT. Combining the CDR3 with reference TRBV7-2 and TRBJ1-3 gives the whole variable domain GAGVSQSPSNKVTEKGKDVELRCDPISGHTALYWYRQSLGQGLEFLIYFQGNSAPDKSGLPSDRFSAERTGGSVSTLTIQRTQQEDSAVYLCASSAGNTIYFGEGSWLTVV.